The entry below describes one T cell receptor beta chain. This sample stems from a study of blood T cell repertoires in COVID-19. Study details: Donors in the United States, Italy and Spain gave samples during acute or convalescent COVID-19.

The authors' processing: Reference gene primer amplification gave estimated nucleated cell counts. Clones were sequenced by immunoSEQ multiplex PCR, and TCRdb holds only the in-frame ones, with some missing. V and J calls and clone size follow that table, whereas D and trimming were derived from the DNA. The sample lists about 99,000 clones, 87% seen once, with approximately 3% in the top ten. The V gene's germline CDR1 is MNHEY and CDR2 SMNVEV (reference sequence). The CDR3 runs 15 residues. V was pared by 6 bases and J by 0 bases, with 14 bases between. The chain links TRBV27 to TRBJ1-2; maybe TRBD1 (5 bases). The receptor was isolated from a man aged 45-65 years in a cohort sampled during active COVID-19. Sample: peripheral blood. DNA of the CDR3: TGTGCCAGCAGGGATGGGGGACTATCTAACTATGGCTACACCTTC. Translated, it gives CASRDGGLSNYGYTF.